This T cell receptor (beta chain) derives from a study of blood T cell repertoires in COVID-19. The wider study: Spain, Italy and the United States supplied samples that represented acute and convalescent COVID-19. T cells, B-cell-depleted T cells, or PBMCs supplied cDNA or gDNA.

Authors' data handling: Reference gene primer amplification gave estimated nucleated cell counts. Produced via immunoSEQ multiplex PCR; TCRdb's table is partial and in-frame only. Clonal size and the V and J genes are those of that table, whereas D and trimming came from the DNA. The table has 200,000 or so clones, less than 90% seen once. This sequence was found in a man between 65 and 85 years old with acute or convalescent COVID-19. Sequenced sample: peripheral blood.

The CDR3 coding sequence is TGTGCCAGCAGTGGACTAGCGGGACGGTACCAAGAGACCCAGTACTTC. Translating gives CASSGLAGRYQETQYF. The chain has TRBV2 and TRBJ2-5; 11 bases are shared with TRBD2. J was trimmed by 0 bases and V by 4 bases; bases with no gene match: 4. This CDR3 contains 16 residues. CDR1 and CDR2 from the germline V gene are SNHLY and FYNNEI.